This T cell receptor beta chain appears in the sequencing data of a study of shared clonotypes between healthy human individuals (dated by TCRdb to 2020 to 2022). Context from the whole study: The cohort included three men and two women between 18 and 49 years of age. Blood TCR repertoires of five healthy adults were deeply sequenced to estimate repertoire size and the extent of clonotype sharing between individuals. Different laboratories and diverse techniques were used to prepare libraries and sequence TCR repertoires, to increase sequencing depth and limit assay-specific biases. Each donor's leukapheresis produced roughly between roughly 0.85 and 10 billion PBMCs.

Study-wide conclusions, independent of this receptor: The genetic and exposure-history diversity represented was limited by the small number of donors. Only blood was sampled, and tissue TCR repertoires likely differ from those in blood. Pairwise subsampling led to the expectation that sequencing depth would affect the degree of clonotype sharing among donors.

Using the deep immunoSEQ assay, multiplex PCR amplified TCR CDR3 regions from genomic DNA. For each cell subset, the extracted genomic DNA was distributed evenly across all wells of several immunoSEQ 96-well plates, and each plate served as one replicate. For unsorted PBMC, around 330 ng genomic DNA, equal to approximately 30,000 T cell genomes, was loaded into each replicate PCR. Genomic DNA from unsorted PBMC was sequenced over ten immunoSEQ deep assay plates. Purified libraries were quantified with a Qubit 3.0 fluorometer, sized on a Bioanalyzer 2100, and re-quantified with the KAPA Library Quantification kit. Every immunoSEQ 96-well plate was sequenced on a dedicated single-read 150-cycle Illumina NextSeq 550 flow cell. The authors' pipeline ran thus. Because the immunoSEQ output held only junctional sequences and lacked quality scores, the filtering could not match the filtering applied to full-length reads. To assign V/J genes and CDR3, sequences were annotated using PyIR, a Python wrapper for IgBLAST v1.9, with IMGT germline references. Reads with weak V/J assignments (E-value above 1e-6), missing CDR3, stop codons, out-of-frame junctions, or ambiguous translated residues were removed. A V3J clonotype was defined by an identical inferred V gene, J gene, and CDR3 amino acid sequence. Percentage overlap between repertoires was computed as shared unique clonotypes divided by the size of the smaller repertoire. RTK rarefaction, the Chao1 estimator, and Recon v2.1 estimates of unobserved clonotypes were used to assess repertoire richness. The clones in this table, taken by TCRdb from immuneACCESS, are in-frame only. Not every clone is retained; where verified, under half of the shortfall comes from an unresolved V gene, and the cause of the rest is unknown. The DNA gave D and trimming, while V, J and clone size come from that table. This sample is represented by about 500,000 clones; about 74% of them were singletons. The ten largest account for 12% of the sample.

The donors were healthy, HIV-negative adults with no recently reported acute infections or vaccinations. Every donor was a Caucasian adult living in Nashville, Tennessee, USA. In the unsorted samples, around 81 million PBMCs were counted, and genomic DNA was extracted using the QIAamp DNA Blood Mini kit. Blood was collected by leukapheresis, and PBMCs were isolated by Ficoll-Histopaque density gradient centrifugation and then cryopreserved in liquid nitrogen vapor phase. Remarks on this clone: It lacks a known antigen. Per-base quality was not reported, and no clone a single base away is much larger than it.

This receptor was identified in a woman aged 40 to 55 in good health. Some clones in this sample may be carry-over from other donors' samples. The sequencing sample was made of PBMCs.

The DNA sequence is TGTGCCAGCAGCGTAGAGACAGGGGGCAGCTATGGCTACACCTTC. Its coded protein is CASSVETGGSYGYTF. The sequence links TRBV9 to TRBJ1-2, with TRBD1 identical over 10 junction bases. CDR1 and CDR2 (SGDLS, YYNGEE) derive from the germline V gene. V trim: 0 bases; J trim: 4 bases; unmatched bases: 3. The CDR3 contains 15 residues, cysteine and phenylalanine counted. Just the 45-base CDR3 DNA is kept, in frame starting at base 1.